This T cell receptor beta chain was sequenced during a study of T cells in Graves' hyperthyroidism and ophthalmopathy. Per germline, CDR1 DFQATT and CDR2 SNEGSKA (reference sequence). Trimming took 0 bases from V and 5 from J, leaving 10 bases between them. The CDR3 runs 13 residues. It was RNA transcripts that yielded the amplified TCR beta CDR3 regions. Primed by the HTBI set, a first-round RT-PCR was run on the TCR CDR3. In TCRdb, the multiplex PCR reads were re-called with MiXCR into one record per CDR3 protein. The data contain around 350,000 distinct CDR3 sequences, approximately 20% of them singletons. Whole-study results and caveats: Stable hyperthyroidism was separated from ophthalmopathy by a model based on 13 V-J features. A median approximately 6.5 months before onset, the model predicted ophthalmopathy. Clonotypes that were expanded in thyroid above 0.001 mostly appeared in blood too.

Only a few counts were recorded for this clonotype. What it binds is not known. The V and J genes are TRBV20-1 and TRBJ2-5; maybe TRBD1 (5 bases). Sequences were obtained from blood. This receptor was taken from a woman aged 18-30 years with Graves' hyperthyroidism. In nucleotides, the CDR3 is TGCAGTGCTAGAGAGGGGCCCCAGGAGACCCAGTACTTC. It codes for CSAREGPQETQYF.